This T cell receptor beta chain came from a study of blood T cell repertoires in COVID-19. Sequenced by immunoSEQ multiplex PCR; TCRdb stores in-frame clones only, minus some. Found here are around 190,000 clones, more than 65% of them singletons; the top ten hold roughly a sixth. Source material: PBMCs or T cells enriched from blood (not recorded which). The TCR originated in a woman aged 45-59 years with acute COVID-19.

DNA for the CDR3: TGCGCCAGCAGCTCGGGACACTCGAACACTGAAGCTTTCTTT. Translation gives CASSSGHSNTEAFF. The chain carries TRBV5-1 and TRBJ1-1, with a possible D match to TRBD1 (6 bases). The germline CDR1 and CDR2 sequences are SGHRS and YFSETQ. V shed 3 bases and J shed 1 base, with 10 bases lying between them. CDR3 length: 14 residues.